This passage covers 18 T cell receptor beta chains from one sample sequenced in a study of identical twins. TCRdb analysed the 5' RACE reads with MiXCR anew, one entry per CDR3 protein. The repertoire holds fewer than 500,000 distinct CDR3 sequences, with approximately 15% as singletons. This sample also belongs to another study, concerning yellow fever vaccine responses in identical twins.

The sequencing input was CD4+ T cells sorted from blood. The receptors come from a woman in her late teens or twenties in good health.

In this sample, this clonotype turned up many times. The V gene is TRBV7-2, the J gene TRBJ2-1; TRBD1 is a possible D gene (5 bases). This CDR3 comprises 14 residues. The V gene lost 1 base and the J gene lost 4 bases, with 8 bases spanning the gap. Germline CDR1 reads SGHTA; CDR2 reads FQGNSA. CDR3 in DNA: TGTGCCAGCAGCTTAGGTAGGGGATACAATGAGCAGTTCTTC. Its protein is CASSLGRGYNEQFF.

In DNA, the CDR3 is TGCAGTGCTAGAGTAGCTGGGGGGAACACCGGGGAGCTGTTTTTT. Protein product: CSARVAGGNTGELFF. This chain connects TRBV20-1 to TRBJ2-2, with D perhaps TRBD1 or TRBD2 (5 bases each). Trimming stripped 1 base from V and 1 base from J, with 10 bases between. This CDR3 is 15 amino acids long. Per germline, CDR1 DFQATT and CDR2 SNEGSKA (reference sequence).

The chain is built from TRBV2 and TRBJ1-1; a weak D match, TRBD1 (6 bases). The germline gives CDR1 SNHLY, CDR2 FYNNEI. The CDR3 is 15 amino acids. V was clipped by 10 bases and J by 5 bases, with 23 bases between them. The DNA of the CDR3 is TGTGCCACCCTGCCGGGACACCAACAAGGTACTGAAGCTTTCTTT. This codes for CATLPGHQQGTEAFF.

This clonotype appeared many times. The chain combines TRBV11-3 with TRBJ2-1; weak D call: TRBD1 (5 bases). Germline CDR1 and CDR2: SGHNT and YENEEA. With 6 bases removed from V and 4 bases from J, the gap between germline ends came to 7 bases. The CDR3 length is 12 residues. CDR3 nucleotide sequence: TGTGCCAGCAGTAGGGGATACAATGAGCAGTTCTTC. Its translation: CASSRGYNEQFF.

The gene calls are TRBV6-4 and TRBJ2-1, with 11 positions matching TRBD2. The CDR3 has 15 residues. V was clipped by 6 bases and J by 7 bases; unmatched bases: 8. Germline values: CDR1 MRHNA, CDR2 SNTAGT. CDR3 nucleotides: TGTGCCAGCAGCCTACTAGCGGGAGCGGGTAATGAGCAGTTCTTC. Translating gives CASSLLAGAGNEQFF.

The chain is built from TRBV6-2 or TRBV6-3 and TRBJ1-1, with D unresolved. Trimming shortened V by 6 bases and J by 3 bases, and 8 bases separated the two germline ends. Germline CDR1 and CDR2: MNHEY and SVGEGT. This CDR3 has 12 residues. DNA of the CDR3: TGTGCCAGCAGCCAGACTTACACTGAAGCTTTCTTT. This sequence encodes CASSQTYTEAFF.

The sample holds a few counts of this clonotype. The CDR3 DNA reads as TGTGCCTGGAGTGTCGGGACTAGAGGCGAGACCCAGTACTTC. It encodes CAWSVGTRGETQYF. The genes are TRBV30 and TRBJ2-5; 8 bases line up with TRBD2. The J segment lost 5 bases and the V segment lost 0 bases, leaving 5 bases of the junction unmatched. Per the germline V gene, CDR1 is GTSNPN and CDR2 is SVGIG (reference sequence). This CDR3 has 14 amino acids.

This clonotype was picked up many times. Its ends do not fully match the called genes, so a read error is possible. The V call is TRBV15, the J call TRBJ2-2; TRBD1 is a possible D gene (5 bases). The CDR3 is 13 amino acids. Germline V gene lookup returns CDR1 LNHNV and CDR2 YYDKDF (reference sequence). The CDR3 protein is CATTREVIGELFF. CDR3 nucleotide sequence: TGTGCAACCACCAGGGAAGTTATCGGGGAGCTGTTTTTT.

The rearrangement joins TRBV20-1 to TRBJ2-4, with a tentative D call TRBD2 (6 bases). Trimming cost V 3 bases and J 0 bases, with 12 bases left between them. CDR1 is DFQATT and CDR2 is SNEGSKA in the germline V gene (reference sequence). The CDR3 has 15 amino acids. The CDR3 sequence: CSASRISGAKNIQYF. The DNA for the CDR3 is TGCAGTGCTAGTCGGATTAGCGGAGCCAAAAACATTCAGTACTTC.

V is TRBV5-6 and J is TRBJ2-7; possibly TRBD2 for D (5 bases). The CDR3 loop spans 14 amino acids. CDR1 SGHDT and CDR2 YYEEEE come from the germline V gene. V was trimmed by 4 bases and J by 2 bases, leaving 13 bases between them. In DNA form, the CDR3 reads TGTGCCAGCAGCCGTGGAGCGGCTACCTACGAGCAGTACTTC. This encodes CASSRGAATYEQYF.

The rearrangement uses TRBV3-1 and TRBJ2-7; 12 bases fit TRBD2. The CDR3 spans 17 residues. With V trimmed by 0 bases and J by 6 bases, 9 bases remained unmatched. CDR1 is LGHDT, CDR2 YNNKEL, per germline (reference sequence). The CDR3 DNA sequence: TGTGCCAGCAGCCAAGAGGGCCTGACTAGCGGGAGTGGCGAGCAGTACTTC. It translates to CASSQEGLTSGSGEQYF.

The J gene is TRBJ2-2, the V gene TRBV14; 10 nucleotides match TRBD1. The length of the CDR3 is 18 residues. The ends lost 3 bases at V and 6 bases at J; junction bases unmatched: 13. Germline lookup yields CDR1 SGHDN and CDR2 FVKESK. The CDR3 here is CASSHRVRQGASAGELFF. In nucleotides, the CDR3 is TGTGCCAGCAGCCACCGGGTCCGACAGGGGGCAAGCGCCGGGGAGCTGTTTTTT.

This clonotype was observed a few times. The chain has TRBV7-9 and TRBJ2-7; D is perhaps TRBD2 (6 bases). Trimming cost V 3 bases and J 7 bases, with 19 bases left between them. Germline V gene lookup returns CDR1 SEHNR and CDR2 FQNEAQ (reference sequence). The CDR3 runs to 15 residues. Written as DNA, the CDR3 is TGTGCCAGCAGCTTTGTCTCGTGGGAGGAGGGGGAGCAGTACTTC. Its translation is CASSFVSWEEGEQYF.

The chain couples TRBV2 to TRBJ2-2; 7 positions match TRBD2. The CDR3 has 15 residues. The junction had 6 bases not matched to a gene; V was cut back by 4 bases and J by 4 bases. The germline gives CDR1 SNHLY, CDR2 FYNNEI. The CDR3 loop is CASSGGSGRTGELFF. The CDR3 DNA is TGTGCCAGCAGTGGTGGTAGCGGGCGCACCGGGGAGCTGTTTTTT.

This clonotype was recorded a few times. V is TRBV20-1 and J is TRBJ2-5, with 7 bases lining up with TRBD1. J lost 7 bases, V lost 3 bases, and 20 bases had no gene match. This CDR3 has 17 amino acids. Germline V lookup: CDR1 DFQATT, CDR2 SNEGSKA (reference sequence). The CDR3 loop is CSASQVSGTAVIVTQYF. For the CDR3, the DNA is TGCAGTGCTAGCCAAGTGTCCGGGACAGCTGTGATAGTGACCCAGTACTTC.

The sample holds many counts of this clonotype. CDR3 sequence reads: CASSLGRLAANTGELFF. The CDR3 DNA reads as TGCGCCAGCAGCTTGGGTAGGCTAGCGGCGAACACCGGGGAGCTGTTTTTT. The chain uses TRBV5-1 and TRBJ2-2; 7 bases map to TRBD2. Germline V gives CDR1 SGHRS, CDR2 YFSETQ. There are 17 residues in the CDR3. Trimming took 0 bases from V and 0 from J; bases not matched to a gene: 5.

The CDR3 loop reads CASSHFQDRSYEQYF. The CDR3 DNA reads TGTGCCAGCAGTCATTTCCAGGACCGCTCCTACGAGCAGTACTTC. This chain connects TRBV28 to TRBJ2-7, with D uncertain. This CDR3 region has 15 residues. V lost 5 bases and J lost 0, with 14 bases in between. Germline V gene data show CDR1 as MDHEN and CDR2 as SYDVKM.

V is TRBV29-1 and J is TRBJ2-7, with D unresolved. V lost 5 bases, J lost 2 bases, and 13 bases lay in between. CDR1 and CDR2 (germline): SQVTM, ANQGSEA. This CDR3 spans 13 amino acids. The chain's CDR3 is CSVSNSGPYEQYF. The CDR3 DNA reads TGCAGCGTTTCAAACTCAGGACCCTACGAGCAGTACTTC.